This note documents a single T cell receptor (beta chain) sequence. These data belong to a study of shared clonotypes between healthy human individuals. Study information: There were three CD4 naive, three CD4 memory, two CD8 naive and one CD8 memory plates per donor.

There are 14 residues in the CDR3. Germline V lookup: CDR1 SGHTA, CDR2 FQGTGA. Trimming stripped 5 bases from V and 5 bases from J, with 14 bases between. The study enrolled healthy HIV-negative adults without recent acute infections or vaccinations as donors. Into CD45RA+ naive and CD45RA-negative memory subsets, the CD4+ cells were split. This table comes from immunoSEQ multiplex PCR, and its TCRdb copy is limited to in-frame clones, with some not included. The profile shows 2 million to 2.5 million clones, roughly 92% of them singletons. This TCR was sampled from a man aged 18 to 35 in good health. Some clones in this sample may be carry-over from other donors' samples. The material sequenced was naive CD4+ T cells from PBMCs. Subset: CD45RA+ positively selected. The V and J genes are TRBV7-3 and TRBJ2-3; D call uncertain. CDR3 DNA: TGTGCCAGCAGCCCCGAGACGGGTAGAGATACGCAGTATTTT. Protein sequence: CASSPETGRDTQYF.